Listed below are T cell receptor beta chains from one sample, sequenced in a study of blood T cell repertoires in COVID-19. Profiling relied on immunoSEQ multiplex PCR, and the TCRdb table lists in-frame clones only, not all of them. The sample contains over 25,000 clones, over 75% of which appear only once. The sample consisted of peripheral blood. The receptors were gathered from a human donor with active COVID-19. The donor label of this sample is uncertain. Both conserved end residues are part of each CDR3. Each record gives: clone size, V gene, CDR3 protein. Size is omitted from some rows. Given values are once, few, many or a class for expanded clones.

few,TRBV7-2,CASSLGPYNSPLHF
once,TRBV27,CASSLFSRTDYGYTF
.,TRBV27,CASSPYAGGRDTQYF
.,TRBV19,CASSNRGRGYNSPLHF
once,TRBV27,CASSSLAPPPYEQYF
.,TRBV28,CANGGTSGPNEQFF
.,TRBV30,CAWSVREGQPQHF
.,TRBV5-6,CASSRDSNEQFF
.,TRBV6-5,CASSRDSYSNQPQHF
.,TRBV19,CASSIQGTMSYEQYF
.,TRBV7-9,CASSTIAGYNEQLF
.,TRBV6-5,CASSRTVSSSYEQYF
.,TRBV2,CASSGQGQGETQYF
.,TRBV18,CASSPLVQGQTHEQYF
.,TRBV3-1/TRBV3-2,CASSQDEGGRLAGISYEQYF